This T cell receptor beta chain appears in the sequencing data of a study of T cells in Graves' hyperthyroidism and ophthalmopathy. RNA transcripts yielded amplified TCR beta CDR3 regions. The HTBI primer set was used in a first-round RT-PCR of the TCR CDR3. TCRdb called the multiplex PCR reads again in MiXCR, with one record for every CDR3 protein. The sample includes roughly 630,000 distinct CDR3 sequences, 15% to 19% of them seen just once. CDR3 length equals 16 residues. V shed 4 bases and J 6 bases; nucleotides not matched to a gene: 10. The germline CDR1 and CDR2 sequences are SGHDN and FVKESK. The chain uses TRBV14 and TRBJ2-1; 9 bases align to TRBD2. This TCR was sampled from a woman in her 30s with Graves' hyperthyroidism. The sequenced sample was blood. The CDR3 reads CASSPVRGLAFNEQFF. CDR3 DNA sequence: TGTGCCAGCAGCCCGGTCCGGGGACTAGCTTTCAATGAGCAGTTCTTC.